The entry below describes one T cell receptor beta chain. What it recognizes is unknown. Here immunoSEQ multiplex PCR was the method, and the copy in TCRdb shows in-frame clones only, minus some. This table has 100,000 to 150,000 clones, around nine tenths appearing once. Germline V gene data show CDR1 as SGHTS and CDR2 as YDEGEE. V shed 0 bases and J shed 3 bases, with 20 bases lying between them. This CDR3 comprises 18 residues. The sample originates from a study of T cell responses to AZD1222 COVID-19 vaccine. Study findings and constraints: The span of vaccine-associated CD4 TCRs extended across spike, with dominance at 160-218 and 743-854. The study sampled repertoires only after the peak T cell response. Targeting of unmutated variant regions was reportedly seen in nearly half of spike-specific TCRs.

The sample consisted of peripheral blood, taken on day 0 of MenACWY control vaccination. The chain is built from TRBV5-8 and TRBJ2-3, with D possibly TRBD2 on 6 matching bases. The TCR comes from an adult in good health. The CDR3 nucleotides read TGTGCCAGCAGCTTGGATCCGCCCCCTAGTGGGAGGACAGATACGCAGTATTTT. Its translation is CASSLDPPPSGRTDTQYF.